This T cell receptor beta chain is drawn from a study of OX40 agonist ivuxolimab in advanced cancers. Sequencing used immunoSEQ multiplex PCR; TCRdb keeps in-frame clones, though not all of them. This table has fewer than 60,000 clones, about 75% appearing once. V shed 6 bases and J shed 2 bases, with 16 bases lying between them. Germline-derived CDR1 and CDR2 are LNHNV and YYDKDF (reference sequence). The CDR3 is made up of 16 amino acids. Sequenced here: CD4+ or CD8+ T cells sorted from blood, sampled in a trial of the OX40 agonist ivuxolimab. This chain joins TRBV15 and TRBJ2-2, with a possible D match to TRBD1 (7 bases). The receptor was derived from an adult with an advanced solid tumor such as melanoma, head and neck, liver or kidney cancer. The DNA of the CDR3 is TGTGCCACCAGTCGCAGGGGGGTCGGTAACACCGGGGAGCTGTTTTTT. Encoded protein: CATSRRGVGNTGELFF.